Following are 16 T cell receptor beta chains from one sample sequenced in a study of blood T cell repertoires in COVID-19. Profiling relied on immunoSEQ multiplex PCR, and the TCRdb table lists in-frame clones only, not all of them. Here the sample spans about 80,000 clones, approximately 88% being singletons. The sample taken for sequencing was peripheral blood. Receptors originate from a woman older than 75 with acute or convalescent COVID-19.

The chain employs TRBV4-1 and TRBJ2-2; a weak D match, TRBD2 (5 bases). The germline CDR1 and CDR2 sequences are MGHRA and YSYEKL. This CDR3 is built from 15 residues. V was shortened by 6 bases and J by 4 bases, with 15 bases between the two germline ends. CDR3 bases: TGCGCCAGCAGGGATCCCGGGGTCCCCACCGGGGAGCTGTTTTTT. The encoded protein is CASRDPGVPTGELFF.

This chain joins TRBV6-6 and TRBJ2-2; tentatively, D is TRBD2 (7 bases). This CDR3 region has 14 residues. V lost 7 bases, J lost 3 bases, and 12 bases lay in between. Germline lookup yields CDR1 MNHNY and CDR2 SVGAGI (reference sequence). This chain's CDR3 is CASNRAGDTGELFF. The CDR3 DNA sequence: TGTGCCAGCAACAGGGCGGGAGACACCGGGGAGCTGTTTTTT.

The CDR3 coding sequence is TGTGCCAGCAGCAGACGGACAGATAACTATGGCTACACCTTC. Residues: CASSRRTDNYGYTF. J is TRBJ1-2 and V is TRBV5-8, with a tentative D call TRBD1 (6 bases). Trimming cost V 4 bases and J 1 base, with 11 bases left between them. This CDR3 is built from 14 residues. Germline V CDR1 and CDR2: SGHTS, YDEGEE.

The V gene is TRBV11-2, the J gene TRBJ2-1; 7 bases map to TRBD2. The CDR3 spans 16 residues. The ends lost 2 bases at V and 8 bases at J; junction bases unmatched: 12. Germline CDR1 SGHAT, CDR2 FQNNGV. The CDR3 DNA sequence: TGTGCCAGCAGCTTAATTTCTGGGACTAAAGCCGATGAGCAGTTCTTC. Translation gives CASSLISGTKADEQFF.

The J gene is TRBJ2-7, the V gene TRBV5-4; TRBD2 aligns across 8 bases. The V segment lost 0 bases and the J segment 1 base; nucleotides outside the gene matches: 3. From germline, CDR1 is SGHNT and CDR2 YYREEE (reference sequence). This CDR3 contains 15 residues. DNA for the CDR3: TGTGCCAGCAGCTTGGCCGGGGGGGGATCCTACGAGCAGTACTTC. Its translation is CASSLAGGGSYEQYF.

CDR3 DNA sequence: TGCGCCAGCAGCTCCTCCCCGGGACAGGGTTATTCACCCCTCCACTTT. Protein sequence: CASSSSPGQGYSPLHF. The V gene is TRBV5-1, the J gene TRBJ1-6; 9 nucleotides align to TRBD1. The CDR3 is 16 residues long. V lost 3 bases and J lost 8; bases outside the gene matches: 9. From germline, CDR1 is SGHRS and CDR2 YFSETQ.

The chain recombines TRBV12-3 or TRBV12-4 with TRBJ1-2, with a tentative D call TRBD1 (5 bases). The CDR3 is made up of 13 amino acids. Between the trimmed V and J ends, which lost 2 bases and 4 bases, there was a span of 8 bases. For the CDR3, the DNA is TGTGCCAGCAGTTTAAGGGGCTTCTATGGCTACACCTTC. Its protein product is CASSLRGFYGYTF.

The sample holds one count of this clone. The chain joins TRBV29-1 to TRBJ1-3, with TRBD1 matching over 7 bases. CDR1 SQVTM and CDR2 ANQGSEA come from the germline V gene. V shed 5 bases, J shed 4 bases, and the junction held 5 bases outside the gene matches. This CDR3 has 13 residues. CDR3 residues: CSVSDRVGNTIYF. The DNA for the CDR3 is TGCAGCGTTTCTGACAGGGTGGGAAACACCATATATTTT.

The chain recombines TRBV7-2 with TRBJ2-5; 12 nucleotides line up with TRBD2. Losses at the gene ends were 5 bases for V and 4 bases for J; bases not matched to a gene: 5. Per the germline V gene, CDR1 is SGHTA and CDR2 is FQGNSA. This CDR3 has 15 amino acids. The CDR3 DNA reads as TGTGCCAGCAGCCAGACTAGCGGGGGTATAGAGACCCAGTACTTC. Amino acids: CASSQTSGGIETQYF.

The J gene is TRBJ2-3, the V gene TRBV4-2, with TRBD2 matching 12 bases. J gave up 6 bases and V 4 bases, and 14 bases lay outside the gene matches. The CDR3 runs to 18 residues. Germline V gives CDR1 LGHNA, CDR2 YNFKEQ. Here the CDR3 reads CASSPVKTSGGGADTQYF. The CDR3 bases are TGTGCCAGCAGCCCAGTTAAGACTAGCGGGGGTGGAGCTGATACGCAGTATTTT.

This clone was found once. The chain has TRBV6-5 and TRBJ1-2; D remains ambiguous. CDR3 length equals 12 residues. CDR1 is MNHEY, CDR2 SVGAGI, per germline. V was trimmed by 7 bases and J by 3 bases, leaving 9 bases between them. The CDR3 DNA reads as TGTGCCAGCACCAGGAACGACTATGGCTACACCTTC. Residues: CASTRNDYGYTF.

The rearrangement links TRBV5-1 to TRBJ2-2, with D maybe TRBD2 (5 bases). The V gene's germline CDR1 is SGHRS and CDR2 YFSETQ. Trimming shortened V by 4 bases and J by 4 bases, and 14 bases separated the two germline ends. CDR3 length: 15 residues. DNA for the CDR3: TGCGCCAGCAGCACTGAGGCGGGCAGCACCGGGGAGCTGTTTTTT. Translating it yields CASSTEAGSTGELFF.

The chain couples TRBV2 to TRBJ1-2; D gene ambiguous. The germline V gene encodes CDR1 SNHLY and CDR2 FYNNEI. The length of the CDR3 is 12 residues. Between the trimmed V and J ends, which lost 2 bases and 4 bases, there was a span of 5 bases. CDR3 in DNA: TGTGCCAGCAGTGAATGGAGCTATGGCTACACCTTC. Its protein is CASSEWSYGYTF.

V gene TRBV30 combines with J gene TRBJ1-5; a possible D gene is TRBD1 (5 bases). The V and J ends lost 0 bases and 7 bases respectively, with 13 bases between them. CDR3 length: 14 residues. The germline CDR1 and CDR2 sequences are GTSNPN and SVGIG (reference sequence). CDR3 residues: CAWSVLGVRQPQHF. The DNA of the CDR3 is TGTGCCTGGAGTGTATTAGGGGTAAGGCAGCCCCAGCATTTT.

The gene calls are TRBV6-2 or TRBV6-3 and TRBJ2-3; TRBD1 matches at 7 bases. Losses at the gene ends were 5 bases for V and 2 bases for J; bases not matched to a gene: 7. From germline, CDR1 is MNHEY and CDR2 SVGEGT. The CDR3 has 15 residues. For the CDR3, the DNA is TGTGCCAGCAGTAGGGGGCCCATTGACACAGATACGCAGTATTTT. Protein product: CASSRGPIDTDTQYF.

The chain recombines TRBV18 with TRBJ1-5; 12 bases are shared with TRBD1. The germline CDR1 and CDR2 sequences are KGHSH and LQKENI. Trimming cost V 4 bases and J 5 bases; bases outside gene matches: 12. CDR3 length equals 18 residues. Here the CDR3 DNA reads TGTGCCAGCTCACTAGGACCGGGACAGGGGGCAAGTGATCAGCCCCAGCATTTT. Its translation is CASSLGPGQGASDQPQHF.